This TCR beta chain was observed in a study of CD8 T cells in Susac syndrome. Points on this clonotype: The antigen is unknown.

Random hexamers were used to reverse transcribe about 0.5 to 1 ug of RNA. Amplification of TCR beta CDR3 was carried out by immunoSEQ multiplex PCR, which covered 54 Vbeta and 13 Jbeta segments. Via MiXCR, TCRdb re-called the immunoSEQ multiplex PCR reads, giving one row per CDR3 protein. The data show more than 100,000 distinct CDR3 sequences, roughly 96% seen once. This CDR3 contains 14 residues. V gave up 5 bases and J gave up 4 bases; unmatched junction bases: 7. Study outcomes and limitations: The authors acknowledged that the study's TCR sequencing and HLA analysis involved relatively few individuals.

The rearrangement uses TRBV12-3 or TRBV12-4 and TRBJ1-1; 7 nucleotides agree with TRBD1. The source material was CD4+ T cells from PBMCs. This receptor was obtained from a human donor in good health. The CDR3 DNA reads TGTGCCAGCAGTAGGAGACAGGGTGGCACTGAAGCTTTCTTT. Translating it yields CASSRRQGGTEAFF.